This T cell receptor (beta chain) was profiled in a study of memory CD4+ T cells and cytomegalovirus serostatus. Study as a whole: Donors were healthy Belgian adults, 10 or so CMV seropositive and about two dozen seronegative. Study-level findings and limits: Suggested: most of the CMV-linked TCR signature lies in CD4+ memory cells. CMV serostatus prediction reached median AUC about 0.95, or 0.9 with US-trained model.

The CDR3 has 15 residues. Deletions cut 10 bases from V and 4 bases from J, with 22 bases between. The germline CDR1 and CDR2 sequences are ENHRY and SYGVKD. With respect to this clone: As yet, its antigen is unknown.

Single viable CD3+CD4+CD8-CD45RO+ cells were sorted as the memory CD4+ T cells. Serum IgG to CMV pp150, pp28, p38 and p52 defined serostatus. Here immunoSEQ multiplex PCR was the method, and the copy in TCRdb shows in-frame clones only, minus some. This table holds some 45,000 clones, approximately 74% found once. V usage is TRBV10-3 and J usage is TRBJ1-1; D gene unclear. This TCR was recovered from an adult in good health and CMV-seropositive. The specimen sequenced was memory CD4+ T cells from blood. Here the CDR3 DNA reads TGTGCCACCAACCTGGTGAGCGGCCTGGGCACTGAAGCTTTCTTT. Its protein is CATNLVSGLGTEAFF.